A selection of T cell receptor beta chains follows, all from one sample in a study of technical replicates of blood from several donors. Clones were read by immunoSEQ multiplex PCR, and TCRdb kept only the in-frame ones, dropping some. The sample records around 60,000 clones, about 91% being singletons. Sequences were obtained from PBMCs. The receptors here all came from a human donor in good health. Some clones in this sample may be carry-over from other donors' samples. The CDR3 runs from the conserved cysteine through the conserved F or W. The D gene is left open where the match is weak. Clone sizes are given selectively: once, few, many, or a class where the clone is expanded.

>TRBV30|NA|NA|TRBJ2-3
CAWSDSPADTQYF
TGTGCCTGGAGTGATTCTCCTGCGGATACGCAGTATTTT
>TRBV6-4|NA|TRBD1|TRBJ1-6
CASSAQTGSPLHF
TGTGCCAGCAGTGCCCAGACAGGGTCACCCCTCCACTTT
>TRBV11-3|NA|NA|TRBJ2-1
CASSLMGRPQQEQFF
TGTGCCAGCAGCTTAATGGGTAGGCCGCAACAGGAACAGTTCTTC
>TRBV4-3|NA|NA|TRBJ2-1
CASSQEKEGQRFF
TGCGCCAGCAGCCAAGAGAAGGAAGGACAACGGTTCTTC
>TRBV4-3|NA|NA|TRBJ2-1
CASSPFSYNEQFF
TGCGCCAGCAGCCCTTTCTCCTACAATGAGCAGTTCTTC
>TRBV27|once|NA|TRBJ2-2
CASSNRPFSGLSPGELFF
TGTGCCAGCAGTAATCGGCCTTTCTCAGGTTTGAGCCCCGGGGAGCTGTTTTTT
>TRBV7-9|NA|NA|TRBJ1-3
CASTRGIVGNTIYF
TGTGCCAGCACGCGCGGGATCGTGGGAAACACCATATATTTT
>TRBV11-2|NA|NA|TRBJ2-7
CASSLDRVNLVQYF
TGTGCCAGCAGCTTAGATCGGGTCAATTTGGTGCAGTACTTC
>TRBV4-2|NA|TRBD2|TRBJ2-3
CASSQEGRGGANTDTQYF
TGTGCCAGCAGCCAAGAGGGTCGCGGGGGGGCAAACACAGATACGCAGTATTTT
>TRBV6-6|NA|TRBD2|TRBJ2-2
CASRGLAGNTGELFF
TGTGCCAGCCGGGGACTAGCGGGAAACACCGGGGAGCTGTTTTTT
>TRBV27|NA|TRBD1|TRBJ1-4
CASSSGTGGTNEKLFF
TGTGCCAGCAGTTCCGGGACAGGGGGCACTAATGAAAAACTGTTTTTT
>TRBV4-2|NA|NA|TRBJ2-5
CASSQARGPPETQYF
TGTGCCAGCAGCCAAGCGCGGGGGCCTCCAGAGACCCAGTACTTC
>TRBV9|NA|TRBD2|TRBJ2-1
CASSVVSGTREQFF
TGTGCCAGCAGCGTAGTTAGCGGGACTCGCGAGCAGTTCTTC
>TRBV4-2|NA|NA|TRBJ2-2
CASSQGRTAASGELFF
TGTGCCAGCAGCCAAGGCCGGACAGCTGCTAGCGGGGAGCTGTTTTTT
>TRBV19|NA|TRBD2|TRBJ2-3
CASSILGLAVTTDTQYF
TGTGCCAGTAGTATACTGGGACTAGCGGTTACCACAGATACGCAGTATTTT
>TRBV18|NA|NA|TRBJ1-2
CASSPDRNYGYTF
TGTGCCAGCTCACCGGACAGAAACTATGGCTACACCTTC
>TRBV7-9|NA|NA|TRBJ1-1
CASEGDTEAFF
TGTGCCAGCGAAGGGGACACTGAAGCTTTCTTT
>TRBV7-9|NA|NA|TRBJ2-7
CASSRAFIGDYEQYF
TGTGCCAGCAGCCGGGCATTTATCGGGGACTACGAGCAGTACTTC
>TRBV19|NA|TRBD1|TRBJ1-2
CASSVLPGGSYGYTF
TGTGCCAGTAGTGTACTGCCAGGGGGCAGCTATGGCTACACCTTC
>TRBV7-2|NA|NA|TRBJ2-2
CASSLPQMGAGELFF
TGTGCCAGCAGCTTACCACAGATGGGCGCCGGGGAGCTGTTTTTT
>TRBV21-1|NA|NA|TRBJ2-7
CASRKWGGEQYF
TGTGCCAGCAGGAAGTGGGGGGGGGAGCAGTACTTC
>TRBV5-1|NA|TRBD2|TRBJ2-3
CASSPTGTITDTQYF
TGCGCCAGCAGCCCGACCGGGACTATCACAGATACGCAGTATTTT
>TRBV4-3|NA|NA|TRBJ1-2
CASSQELAGYLNYGYTF
TGCGCCAGCAGCCAAGAACTCGCAGGCTACTTGAACTATGGCTACACCTTC
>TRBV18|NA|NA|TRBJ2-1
CASSPSSQGFYNEQFF
TGTGCCAGCTCACCAAGTTCGCAGGGATTCTACAATGAGCAGTTCTTC
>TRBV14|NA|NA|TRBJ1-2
CASSQGEGYTF
TGTGCCAGCAGCCAAGGGGAGGGCTACACCTTC
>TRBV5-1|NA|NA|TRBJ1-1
CASSPRTLENTEAFF
TGCGCCAGCAGCCCTCGGACACTGGAGAACACTGAAGCTTTCTTT
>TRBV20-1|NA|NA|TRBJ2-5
CSASSETQYF
TGCAGTGCTAGTAGTGAGACCCAGTACTTC
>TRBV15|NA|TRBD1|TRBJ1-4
CATSRDQADRVRELFF
TGTGCCACCAGCAGAGATCAGGCCGACAGGGTACGTGAACTGTTTTTT
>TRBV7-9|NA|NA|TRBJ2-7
CASLGERSYEQYF
TGTGCCAGTTTAGGGGAAAGATCCTACGAGCAGTACTTC
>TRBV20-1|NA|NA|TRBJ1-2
CSAEQGPGYTF
TGCAGTGCCGAACAGGGACCTGGCTACACCTTC
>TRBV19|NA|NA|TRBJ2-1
CASSMVASYNEQFF
TGTGCCAGTAGTATGGTGGCTAGCTACAATGAGCAGTTCTTC
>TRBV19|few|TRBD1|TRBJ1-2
CASSRRETGGYGYTF
TGTGCCAGTAGCCGTAGGGAGACAGGGGGCTATGGCTACACCTTC
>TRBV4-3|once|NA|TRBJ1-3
CASSPTEPNSGNTIYF
TGCGCCAGCAGCCCTACGGAGCCTAACTCTGGAAACACCATATATTTT